The 23 T cell receptor beta chains below all came from one sample that was sequenced in a study of blood T cells in healthy people across ages (dated by TCRdb to the mid-2010s). Library preparation used 5' RACE. The reads were generated on an Illumina HiSeq 2500. The second PCR ran for about 6 to 11 cycles and used a J-beta primer mix along with a sample-barcoded 5' primer. TCRdb ran its own pipeline on the public reads, namely fastp trimming at Q25 and MiXCR clone calling, and kept in-frame beta chains. Duplicate CDR3 protein sequences are folded into a single record with the most common DNA and genes. Recorded for this sample are a few hundred thousand distinct CDR3 sequences; 27% of them occurred a single time. About 18% of the sample is taken by the ten largest. The sequenced sample consisted of blood. These receptors were collected from an older woman in good health.

The V call is TRBV30, the J call TRBJ1-4; 7 bases fit TRBD1. Germline lookup yields CDR1 GTSNPN and CDR2 SVGIG (reference sequence). The CDR3 runs to 16 residues. Germline trimming cut 0 bases from V and 7 bases from J; bases unmatched to any gene: 11. The CDR3 protein is CAWSVSFGTAGEKLFF. DNA of the CDR3: TGTGCCTGGAGTGTAAGCTTCGGGACAGCGGGTGAAAAACTGTTTTTT. The full variable domain, completed using reference TRBV30 and TRBJ1-4, is SQTIHQWPATLVQPVGSPLSLECTVEGTSNPNLYWYRQAAGRGLQLLFYSVGIGQISSEVPQNLSASRPQDRQFILSSKKLLLSDSGFYLCAWSVSFGTAGEKLFFGSGTQLSVL.

The V gene is TRBV5-1, the J gene TRBJ2-1, with D possibly TRBD1 on 5 matching bases. Germline V gives CDR1 SGHRS, CDR2 YFSETQ. The CDR3 extends over 14 amino acids. V was shortened by 4 bases and J by 10 bases, with 18 bases between the two germline ends. CDR3 bases: TGCGCCAGCAGCCTTTCAATTACAGGTCTAGAGCAGTTCTTC. It translates to CASSLSITGLEQFF. Together with reference TRBV5-1 and TRBJ2-1, the CDR3 gives the full variable domain: KAGVTQTPRYLIKTRGQQVTLSCSPISGHRSVSWYQQTPGQGLQFLFEYFSETQRNKGNFPGRFSGRQFSNSRSEMNVSTLELGDSALYLCASSLSITGLEQFFGPGTRLTVL.

The chain is built from TRBV7-7 and TRBJ2-1; D gene uncertain. Trimming removed 5 bases at V and 4 bases at J, with 12 bases between. Germline assignment: CDR1 SSHAT and CDR2 FNYEAQ (reference sequence). The CDR3 is 14 amino acids. CDR3 amino acids: CASSPSDSYNEQFF. In DNA form, the CDR3 reads TGTGCCAGCAGCCCCTCAGACTCTTACAATGAGCAGTTCTTC.

The CDR3 reads CASSFAGPREAFF. The CDR3 region has the DNA TGTGCCAGCAGCTTTGCGGGACCGCGAGAAGCTTTCTTT. This rearrangement joins TRBV7-9 to TRBJ1-1, with D possibly TRBD1 on 5 matching bases. Germline V gene data show CDR1 as SEHNR and CDR2 as FQNEAQ (reference sequence). The CDR3 is 13 amino acids. V was pared by 3 bases and J by 8 bases, with 13 bases between.

This sequence joins TRBV7-6 and TRBJ1-1; D is perhaps TRBD1 (5 bases). Between the trimmed V and J ends, which lost 4 bases and 6 bases, there was a span of 18 bases. This CDR3 contains 15 residues. CDR1 is SGHVS, CDR2 FNYEAQ, per germline. Written as DNA, the CDR3 is TGTGCCAGCAGCTCTTCGATCGACAGTAGGTCTGAAGCTTTCTTT. Its protein is CASSSSIDSRSEAFF.

The gene calls are TRBV7-3 and TRBJ2-1; 16 bases line up with TRBD2. The CDR3 has 16 residues. V shed 5 bases and J 10 bases; nucleotides not matched to a gene: 8. CDR1 is SGHTA and CDR2 is FQGTGA in the germline V gene. The CDR3, as DNA: TGTGCCAGCAGCCCCGGGACTAGCGGGGGGGCGTTGGAGCAGTTCTTC. Translation gives CASSPGTSGGALEQFF.

This chain links TRBV5-5 with TRBJ2-2, with a weak D call TRBD1 (5 bases). The germline V and J ends were trimmed by 2 bases and 6 bases, with 8 bases remaining between them. CDR1 and CDR2 from the germline V gene are SGHKS and YYEKEE (reference sequence). The CDR3 is 13 residues long. Here the CDR3 DNA reads TGTGCCAGCAGCTTTCAGGGCCCCGGGGAGCTGTTTTTT. Encoded protein: CASSFQGPGELFF.

This clonotype showed up just a few times. The chain has TRBV7-2 and TRBJ2-5; D not certain. The CDR3 is 14 amino acids. V dropped 5 bases and J dropped 2 bases, with 12 bases sitting between them. Germline CDR1 and CDR2: SGHTA and FQGNSA. CDR3 DNA: TGTGCCAGCAGCCCCTCTTTCGTACAAGAGACCCAGTACTTC. Protein product: CASSPSFVQETQYF.

This clonotype has just a few counts. V usage is TRBV29-1 and J usage is TRBJ1-1; D possibly corresponds to TRBD1 (5 bases). The CDR3 spans 12 residues. Germline CDR1 is SQVTM and CDR2 is ANQGSEA. Trimming pared 7 bases from V and 3 bases from J, leaving 12 bases between. Written as DNA, the CDR3 is TGCAGCGCTGGGTTGGGGGACACTGAAGCTTTCTTT. This translates into CSAGLGDTEAFF. The whole variable domain, filled in from reference TRBV29-1 and TRBJ1-1, reads SAVISQKPSRDICQRGTSLTIQCQVDSQVTMMFWYRQQPGQSLTLIATANQGSEATYESGFVIDKFPISRPNLTFSTLTVSNMSPEDSSIYLCSAGLGDTEAFFGQGTRLTVV.

This clonotype was counted only a few times. This sequence joins TRBV10-3 and TRBJ2-6; D is perhaps TRBD2 (6 bases). Trimming took off 7 bases at V and 2 bases at J, with 15 bases between the two ends. CDR1 ENHRY and CDR2 SYGVKD come from the germline V gene. This CDR3 spans 16 amino acids. The CDR3 bases are TGTGCCATCACCCCGGGAGCCCAACCTGGGGCCAACGTCCTGACTTTC. The encoded protein is CAITPGAQPGANVLTF.

This clonotype was detected once. The V call is TRBV12-5, the J call TRBJ2-1; the D gene is possibly TRBD2 (5 bases). Judging by the DNA end, TRBJ2-7 fits better; the J call may be wrong. This CDR3 contains 15 residues. Germline CDR1 LGHNT, CDR2 FRNRAP. The CDR3 loop is CASGLPGETKGEQYF. Written as DNA, the CDR3 is TGTGCTAGTGGTTTGCCCGGTGAGACTAAGGGAGAGCAGTACTTC.

A few counts support this clonotype. The V call is TRBV7-2, the J call TRBJ2-2; TRBD1 might be the D (6 bases). Germline lookup yields CDR1 SGHTA and CDR2 FQGNSA. V shed 6 bases and J shed 7 bases, with 15 bases lying between them. This CDR3 contains 14 residues. DNA of the CDR3: TGTGCCAGCAGACAAAACAGGGCCGGCGGGGAGCTGTTTTTT. It codes for CASRQNRAGGELFF.

V is TRBV28 and J is TRBJ1-1; 9 bases agree with TRBD1. Germline V CDR1 and CDR2: MDHEN, SYDVKM. This CDR3 contains 15 residues. With 7 bases clipped from V and 1 base from J, the junction kept 7 bases outside the gene matches. CDR3 region: CASTLTGGPNTEAFF. CDR3 bases: TGTGCCAGCACGCTTACAGGGGGCCCGAACACTGAAGCTTTCTTT.

This rearrangement joins TRBV10-3 to TRBJ1-2; D gene unclear. Looked up from germline, CDR1 is ENHRY and CDR2 is SYGVKD. The ends were cut back, 0 bases at V and 6 bases at J, with 5 bases in the middle. The CDR3 runs 12 residues. CDR3 sequence (DNA): TGTGCCATCAGTGAGTCGTTGAATGGCTACACCTTC. It yields the protein CAISESLNGYTF.

V gene TRBV6-2 or TRBV6-3 combines with J gene TRBJ2-1, with D tentatively TRBD2 (5 bases). The CDR3 extends over 13 amino acids. V was cut by 0 bases and J by 8 bases, with 8 bases left in between. Germline values: CDR1 MNHEY, CDR2 SVGEGT. The CDR3 DNA follows: TGTGCCAGCAGTTACTCTAGCGAGTATGAGCAGTTCTTC. Its protein product is CASSYSSEYEQFF.

This clonotype turned up a few times. The chain has TRBV11-2 and TRBJ2-5; D is unclear. Germline V gene lookup returns CDR1 SGHAT and CDR2 FQNNGV. V was clipped by 5 bases and J by 2 bases, with 12 bases between them. This CDR3 is built from 14 residues. The chain's CDR3 is CASSRPIIQETQYF. Written as DNA, the CDR3 is TGTGCCAGCAGCAGGCCGATTATTCAAGAGACCCAGTACTTC.

The chain joins TRBV6-1 to TRBJ2-5, with D tentatively TRBD1 (6 bases). Trimming removed 7 bases from V and 3 bases from J, with 18 bases in between. The CDR3 runs to 15 residues. Germline values: CDR1 MNHNS, CDR2 SASEGT. CDR3: CASTRPGTPKETQYF. In DNA form, the CDR3 reads TGTGCCAGCACAAGACCCGGGACACCCAAAGAGACCCAGTACTTC.

This chain joins TRBV19 and TRBJ2-3; D gene ambiguous. This CDR3 has 16 residues. V was shortened by 6 bases and J by 4 bases, with 20 bases between the two germline ends. The germline V gene has CDR1 LNHDA and CDR2 SQIVND (reference sequence). The CDR3 loop reads CASRGRAYGFADTQYF. The CDR3, as DNA: TGTGCCAGTAGAGGACGGGCCTACGGATTCGCAGATACGCAGTATTTT.

The chain links TRBV6-2 or TRBV6-3 to TRBJ2-3; 8 bases fit TRBD2. J lost 3 bases, V lost 6 bases, and 5 bases had no gene match. This CDR3 is 14 amino acids long. Per germline, CDR1 MNHEY and CDR2 SVGEGT. The CDR3 DNA follows: TGTGCCAGCAGGCCGCGGGGGGAGACAGATACGCAGTATTTT. Translating gives CASRPRGETDTQYF.

Only a few counts were recorded for this clonotype. The rearrangement uses TRBV20-1 and TRBJ2-7, with D possibly matching TRBD2 (6 bases). This CDR3 region has 12 residues. In germline, CDR1 is DFQATT, CDR2 SNEGSKA (reference sequence). The V end was cut by 4 bases, the J end by 4 bases, with 11 bases between. The CDR3 sequence: CSATLGGYEQYF. The CDR3 DNA follows: TGCAGTGCTACATTGGGGGGATACGAGCAGTACTTC.

This clonotype showed up just a few times. The chain combines TRBV7-7 with TRBJ2-5; D possibly uses TRBD1 or TRBD2 (6 bases each). The better agreement between TRBJ2-1 and the DNA end casts doubt on the J call. The CDR3 length is 15 residues. Germline CDR1 and CDR2: SSHAT and FNYEAQ (reference sequence). In DNA, the CDR3 is TGTGCCAGCAGCTTAGACGGGTCGAGGGGGGCTGAGCAGTTCTTC. This gives the protein CASSLDGSRGAEQFF.

This clonotype came up a few times. The CDR3 spells CASSQLTSELRNNEQFF. The CDR3 bases are TGTGCCAGCAGCCAACTCACAAGCGAGCTACGAAACAATGAGCAGTTCTTC. V usage is TRBV3-1 and J usage is TRBJ2-1; D unclear. The CDR3 has 17 amino acids. The V gene's germline CDR1 is LGHDT and CDR2 YNNKEL (reference sequence). The V end lost 2 bases, the J end lost 5 bases, and 19 bases lay between the germline ends.

The chain couples TRBV6-5 to TRBJ2-1; TRBD1 is a possible D gene (5 bases). The closer fit of TRBJ2-7 to the DNA end suggests the J call may be wrong. The CDR3 covers 14 residues. Germline V CDR1 and CDR2: MNHEY, SVGAGI. In nucleotides, the CDR3 is TGTGCCAGCAGTTACTCGACAGTTTACGACGAGCAGTACTTC. It translates to CASSYSTVYDEQYF.